The 27 T cell receptor beta chains in this list originate from one sample, sequenced in a study of T cell responses to AZD1222 COVID-19 vaccine. The assay was immunoSEQ multiplex PCR, and TCRdb's table has in-frame clones only and misses some. This sample yields 80,000 to 100,000 clones, of which over 85% are seen a single time; approximately 2.6% belongs to the top ten. Material: peripheral blood, obtained on day 0 of MenACWY control vaccination. These receptors came from an adult in good health.

This rearrangement joins TRBV19 to TRBJ2-1; D gene ambiguous. This CDR3 has 15 amino acids. Germline-derived CDR1 and CDR2 are LNHDA and SQIVND (reference sequence). V lost 3 bases and J 6 bases, leaving 15 bases between the germline ends. As DNA, the CDR3 is TGTGCCAGTAGTATCCTAAACGAAGGGTTCAATGAGCAGTTCTTC. Amino acids: CASSILNEGFNEQFF.

The J gene is TRBJ2-3, the V gene TRBV27; D gene unclear. The length of the CDR3 is 16 residues. Germline V CDR1 and CDR2: MNHEY, SMNVEV (reference sequence). Trimming stripped 0 bases from V and 0 bases from J, with 10 bases between. CDR3 protein: CASSLSQATSTDTQYF. CDR3 in DNA: TGTGCCAGCAGTTTATCCCAGGCCACTAGCACAGATACGCAGTATTTT.

The rearrangement uses TRBV15 and TRBJ1-2; D perhaps matches TRBD1 (5 bases). Trimming shortened V by 5 bases and J by 6 bases, and 13 bases separated the two germline ends. Germline V gene sequence: CDR1 LNHNV, CDR2 YYDKDF (reference sequence). This CDR3 is 13 amino acids long. Here the CDR3 DNA reads TGTGCCACCAGCGGCGTATTAGGGGATGGCTACACCTTC. Translating gives CATSGVLGDGYTF.

The J gene is TRBJ1-2, the V gene TRBV25-1; the D gene is possibly TRBD1 (6 bases). The germline CDR1 and CDR2 sequences are MGHDK and SYGVNS. V was pared by 8 bases and J by 0 bases, with 7 bases between. The length of the CDR3 is 12 residues. The CDR3 here is CASRDTNYGYTF. DNA for the CDR3: TGTGCCAGCCGGGACACTAACTATGGCTACACCTTC.

This clone came up a few times. The CDR3 reads CASRRTSGEYTDTQYF. The CDR3, as DNA: TGCGCCAGCAGGCGGACTAGCGGGGAGTACACAGATACGCAGTATTTT. The chain employs TRBV10-2 and TRBJ2-3; the match to TRBD2 covers 12 bases. The V and J ends lost 6 bases and 2 bases, in that order; junction bases with no gene match: 6. CDR1 is WSHSY and CDR2 is SAAADI in the germline V gene. The length of the CDR3 is 16 residues.

V and J are TRBV15 and TRBJ1-2; tentatively, D is TRBD1 (5 bases). Trimming pared 0 bases from V and 5 bases from J, leaving 13 bases between. Germline CDR1 is LNHNV and CDR2 is YYDKDF (reference sequence). The CDR3 covers 15 residues. CDR3: CATSRDDRGGYGYTF. The CDR3 DNA reads as TGTGCCACCAGCAGAGATGACAGAGGCGGTTATGGCTACACCTTC.

The chain is built from TRBV7-8 and TRBJ1-4; no reliable D call. Trimming cost V 5 bases and J 7 bases, with 14 bases left between them. Germline V gene data show CDR1 as SGHVS and CDR2 as FQNEAQ. The CDR3 is made up of 14 amino acids. CDR3 in DNA: TGTGCCAGCAGCCCATATGGGGTAGCTGAAAAACTGTTTTTT. Its translation: CASSPYGVAEKLFF.

This clone appeared a few times. The chain uses TRBV6-5 and TRBJ1-3, with D tentatively TRBD1 (6 bases). CDR1 is MNHEY and CDR2 is SVGAGI in the germline V gene. V was clipped by 4 bases and J by 2 bases, with 15 bases between them. CDR3 size: 16 residues. The CDR3 is CASSSRGRGAGNTIYF. The CDR3 coding sequence is TGTGCCAGCAGTTCGAGGGGGAGGGGGGCTGGAAACACCATATATTTT.

The V and J genes are TRBV4-1 and TRBJ1-3; maybe TRBD1 (5 bases). Trimming cost V 0 bases and J 2 bases, with 11 bases left between them. This CDR3 comprises 16 residues. Looked up from germline, CDR1 is MGHRA and CDR2 is YSYEKL. CDR3 DNA sequence: TGCGCCAGCAGCCAAGATGTAAGAGGGGCTGGAAACACCATATATTTT. It translates to CASSQDVRGAGNTIYF.

The V gene is TRBV6-5, the J gene TRBJ1-2; 7 bases are a match to TRBD1. Germline V gives CDR1 MNHEY, CDR2 SVGAGI. V lost 11 bases and J lost 4; bases outside the gene matches: 10. The CDR3 is 13 residues long. The CDR3 DNA reads TGTGCCGCGGGTTTCAGGGGGGGCTATGGCTACACCTTC. Translating it yields CAAGFRGGYGYTF.

This chain links TRBV4-1 with TRBJ2-5, with TRBD2 as a possible D gene (7 bases). V lost 2 bases and J 5 bases, leaving 21 bases between the germline ends. This CDR3 is 17 amino acids long. The V gene's germline CDR1 is MGHRA and CDR2 YSYEKL. CDR3 nucleotides: TGCGCCAGCAGCCAAACCTCAGGAAGGGGGGGTTATGAGACCCAGTACTTC. It translates to CASSQTSGRGGYETQYF.

This chain uses TRBV24-1 with TRBJ2-1; D ambiguous. Deletions cut 9 bases from V and 1 base from J, with 12 bases between. The germline gives CDR1 KGHDR, CDR2 SFDVKD. The CDR3 length is 14 residues. The CDR3 nucleotides are TGTGCCACCGAGGACCCGAGGTCCTACAATGAGCAGTTCTTC. Its protein is CATEDPRSYNEQFF.

The CDR3 region has the DNA TGTGCCAGCAGTTACGGTGGGTTATCATCATTGACAGCCGGGGAGCTGTTTTTT. Protein sequence: CASSYGGLSSLTAGELFF. The V and J genes are TRBV6-2 or TRBV6-3 and TRBJ2-2, with a possible D match to TRBD1 (5 bases). Per the germline V gene, CDR1 is MNHEY and CDR2 is SVGEGT. The ends were cut back, 2 bases at V and 6 bases at J, with 22 bases in the middle. CDR3 length: 18 residues.

This clone has just a few counts. This chain links TRBV2 with TRBJ1-3; D possibly corresponds to TRBD1 (5 bases). Between the trimmed V and J ends, which lost 4 bases and 4 bases, there was a span of 8 bases. CDR1 is SNHLY, CDR2 FYNNEI, per germline. This CDR3 comprises 13 residues. The CDR3 is CASSVGEGNTIYF. Here the CDR3 DNA reads TGTGCCAGCAGTGTAGGGGAGGGAAACACCATATATTTT.

This chain joins TRBV30 and TRBJ2-5; D uncertain. Germline V gene data show CDR1 as GTSNPN and CDR2 as SVGIG (reference sequence). This CDR3 has 13 amino acids. V lost 6 bases, J lost 1 base, and 12 bases lay in between. The CDR3 DNA sequence: TGTGCCTGCTCAGGCCTCATCCAAGAGACCCAGTACTTC. This translates into CACSGLIQETQYF.

V gene TRBV4-3 combines with J gene TRBJ1-3, with 7 bases fitting TRBD1. Germline lookup yields CDR1 LGHNA and CDR2 YSLEER. This CDR3 is built from 17 residues. Trimming cost V 0 bases and J 0 bases; bases outside gene matches: 5. The CDR3 here is CASSQDPAGGSGNTIYF. The DNA of the CDR3 is TGCGCCAGCAGCCAAGACCCCGCAGGGGGCTCTGGAAACACCATATATTTT.

This rearrangement joins TRBV19 to TRBJ1-3; a possible D gene is TRBD1 (6 bases). The CDR3 is 15 amino acids. The ends were cut back, 8 bases at V and 2 bases at J, with 16 bases in the middle. Germline CDR1 reads LNHDA; CDR2 reads SQIVND (reference sequence). The chain's CDR3 is CASSTSTGTGNTIYF. The CDR3 nucleotides are TGTGCCAGTTCTACCTCCACAGGGACTGGAAACACCATATATTTT.

V and J are TRBV6-2 or TRBV6-3 and TRBJ2-5; D possibly matches TRBD1 or TRBD2 (6 bases each). Deletions cut 2 bases from V and 7 bases from J, with 20 bases between. The CDR3 length is 16 residues. Looked up from germline, CDR1 is MNHEY and CDR2 is SVGEGT. The chain's CDR3 is CASSYEGGPRPGTQYF. Written as DNA, the CDR3 is TGTGCCAGCAGTTACGAGGGGGGCCCTCGGCCAGGGACCCAGTACTTC.

The chain uses TRBV7-2 and TRBJ2-7; 10 positions agree with TRBD1. Per germline, CDR1 SGHTA and CDR2 FQGNSA. V lost 1 base to trimming and J lost 11 bases; unmatched junction nucleotides: 11. The CDR3 length is 15 residues. The CDR3 bases are TGTGCCAGCAGCTTAGGCCCCTCGCCGACAGGGGGCGAGTACTTC. As protein: CASSLGPSPTGGEYF.

Only a few counts were recorded for this clone. The chain recombines TRBV6-5 with TRBJ1-6; D is unclear. Per the germline V gene, CDR1 is MNHEY and CDR2 is SVGAGI. The CDR3 runs 16 residues. The germline V and J ends were trimmed by 0 bases and 0 bases, with 6 bases remaining between them. The CDR3, as DNA: TGTGCCAGCAGTTACTCTGATAGCTCCTATAATTCACCCCTCCACTTT. It yields the protein CASSYSDSSYNSPLHF.

The chain couples TRBV6-2 or TRBV6-3 to TRBJ2-1; 7 nucleotides line up with TRBD2. The CDR3 spans 16 residues. V shed 5 bases and J 6 bases; nucleotides not matched to a gene: 13. Per the germline V gene, CDR1 is MNHEY and CDR2 is SVGEGT. As DNA, the CDR3 is TGTGCCAGCAGTCTGAGACTAGCTCTGGGGTTCAATGAGCAGTTCTTC. Translation gives CASSLRLALGFNEQFF.

This sequence joins TRBV6-5 and TRBJ1-3, with 8 positions matching TRBD1. Germline V gene lookup returns CDR1 MNHEY and CDR2 SVGAGI. The CDR3 is 15 amino acids. The V gene end was trimmed by 6 bases and the J gene end by 2 bases; junction bases not matched to a gene: 6. The DNA for the CDR3 is TGTGCCAGCAGCATTCGACAGGGGACTGGAAACACCATATATTTT. It translates to CASSIRQGTGNTIYF.

The chain carries TRBV4-1 and TRBJ1-2; 8 nucleotides align to TRBD1. CDR1 is MGHRA and CDR2 is YSYEKL in the germline V gene. There are 16 residues in the CDR3. The J segment lost 4 bases and the V segment lost 2 bases, leaving 9 bases of the junction unmatched. The CDR3, as DNA: TGCGCCAGCAGCCAACCAGACCGGGACAGGTTCTATGGCTACACCTTC. It codes for CASSQPDRDRFYGYTF.

The genes are TRBV4-3 and TRBJ1-2; tentative D call: TRBD1 (6 bases). The CDR3 is 15 amino acids. Trimming cost V 1 base and J 5 bases, with 14 bases left between them. From germline, CDR1 is LGHNA and CDR2 YSLEER. CDR3 sequence (DNA): TGCGCCAGCAGCCAAGGAGGGGGGAGAGGATATGGCTACACCTTC. Encoded protein: CASSQGGGRGYGYTF.

CDR3 region: CASSLDRDQPQHF. CDR3 coding DNA: TGCGCCAGCAGCTTGGACAGGGATCAGCCCCAGCATTTT. This rearrangement joins TRBV5-1 to TRBJ1-5; D is perhaps TRBD1 (6 bases). Germline V gene lookup returns CDR1 SGHRS and CDR2 YFSETQ. The CDR3 extends over 13 amino acids. Trimming cost V 0 bases and J 5 bases, with 6 bases left between them. Full variable domain (missing parts from reference TRBV5-1 and TRBJ1-5): KAGVTQTPRYLIKTRGQQVTLSCSPISGHRSVSWYQQTPGQGLQFLFEYFSETQRNKGNFPGRFSGRQFSNSRSEMNVSTLELGDSALYLCASSLDRDQPQHFGDGTRLSIL.

This chain uses TRBV6-5 with TRBJ2-7; TRBD2 matches at 10 bases. Unmatched junction bases numbered 4, after V lost 1 base and J lost 1 base. Germline V CDR1 and CDR2: MNHEY, SVGAGI. The CDR3 is 16 amino acids. CDR3 residues: CASSYFTSGASYEQYF. DNA of the CDR3: TGTGCCAGCAGTTACTTTACTAGCGGGGCGTCCTACGAGCAGTACTTC.

This rearrangement joins TRBV6-5 to TRBJ2-7; D may be TRBD2 (6 bases). V lost 0 bases, J lost 3 bases, and 9 bases lay in between. From germline, CDR1 is MNHEY and CDR2 SVGAGI. The CDR3 sequence is 14 residues long. The CDR3 nucleotides read TGTGCCAGCAGTTACTCCGGGACTTACTACGAGCAGTACTTC. Its translation is CASSYSGTYYEQYF.